Listed below are T cell receptor beta chains from one sample, sequenced in a study of control samples from healthy donors and cancer patients. Here immunoSEQ multiplex PCR was the method, and the copy in TCRdb shows in-frame clones only, minus some. Of approximately 70,000 clones in the sample, around nine tenths were seen once. The sequenced sample was PBMCs. The source of these receptors is a woman between 45 and 65 years old with colorectal cancer. Each CDR3 is given with its conserved first and last residue. Fields, in order: V gene, clone size, D gene, J gene, CDR3 DNA, CDR3 protein. The D gene is left open where the match is weak. Where a row states a size, it is once, few, many or the class of an expanded clone; other rows omit it.

v_call: TRBV6-2/TRBV6-3
clone_size: .
d_call: .
j_call: TRBJ2-3
cdr3_nt: TGTGCCAGCAGTAAGCAGGGGGGAGATACGCAGTATTTT
cdr3_aa: CASSKQGGDTQYF

v_call: TRBV7-8
clone_size: .
d_call: .
j_call: TRBJ1-1
cdr3_nt: TGTGCCAGCAGCTTAGGGGGCGGGGTATCCGGGGCTTTCTTT
cdr3_aa: CASSLGGGVSGAFF

v_call: TRBV9
clone_size: .
d_call: .
j_call: TRBJ1-3
cdr3_nt: TGTGCCAGCAGCCCCGACCCGAACACCATATATTTT
cdr3_aa: CASSPDPNTIYF

v_call: TRBV2
clone_size: .
d_call: .
j_call: TRBJ1-2
cdr3_nt: TGTGCCAGCATGACGTCGGACAGCTATGGCTACACCTTC
cdr3_aa: CASMTSDSYGYTF

v_call: TRBV11-2
clone_size: .
d_call: TRBD1
j_call: TRBJ2-1
cdr3_nt: TGTGCCAGCAGCCTTCGTGGGGACAGCTCCTACAATGAGCAGTTCTTC
cdr3_aa: CASSLRGDSSYNEQFF

v_call: TRBV7-8
clone_size: .
d_call: TRBD2
j_call: TRBJ2-7
cdr3_nt: TGTGCCAGCAGCTTAGTTCACCGGGGGGGCGAGCAGTACTTC
cdr3_aa: CASSLVHRGGEQYF

v_call: TRBV9
clone_size: .
d_call: .
j_call: TRBJ2-1
cdr3_nt: TGTGCCAGCAGCGTAGCCGGAGGGTCAAACTACAATGAGCAGTTCTTC
cdr3_aa: CASSVAGGSNYNEQFF

v_call: TRBV24-1
clone_size: .
d_call: .
j_call: TRBJ1-4
cdr3_nt: TGTGCCACCAGTGAATCGAAGGGAGGAGGGGAAAAACTGTTTTTT
cdr3_aa: CATSESKGGGEKLFF

v_call: TRBV12-3/TRBV12-4
clone_size: .
d_call: .
j_call: TRBJ2-5
cdr3_nt: TGTGCCAGCAGTCCCACTAGGGGGACCCAGTACTTC
cdr3_aa: CASSPTRGTQYF

v_call: TRBV12-5
clone_size: few
d_call: .
j_call: TRBJ2-1
cdr3_nt: TGTGCTAGTGGCCGGAGTGGAAACAGGGTAAACAATGAGCAGTTCTTC
cdr3_aa: CASGRSGNRVNNEQFF

v_call: TRBV19
clone_size: .
d_call: TRBD1
j_call: TRBJ1-1
cdr3_nt: TGTGCCAGTACCGACCGACAGGGCACTGAAGCTTTCTTT
cdr3_aa: CASTDRQGTEAFF

v_call: TRBV2
clone_size: .
d_call: TRBD1
j_call: TRBJ2-5
cdr3_nt: TGTGCCAGCAGAAATACAGGGGGCCAAGAGACCCAGTACTTC
cdr3_aa: CASRNTGGQETQYF

v_call: TRBV7-9
clone_size: .
d_call: .
j_call: TRBJ2-1
cdr3_nt: TGTGCCAGCAGCCCCGGCGGACAACGATACAATGAGCAGTTCTTC
cdr3_aa: CASSPGGQRYNEQFF

v_call: TRBV19
clone_size: .
d_call: TRBD1
j_call: TRBJ1-5
cdr3_nt: TGTGCCAGTACTCTCGGGACAGGGGGGATTAATAGCAATCAGCCCCAGCATTTT
cdr3_aa: CASTLGTGGINSNQPQHF

v_call: TRBV7-9
clone_size: .
d_call: .
j_call: TRBJ1-2
cdr3_nt: TGTGCCAGCAGCGGAAGGGGCAGCCACTATGGCTACACCTTC
cdr3_aa: CASSGRGSHYGYTF

v_call: TRBV28
clone_size: .
d_call: .
j_call: TRBJ1-2
cdr3_nt: TGTGCCAGCAGTTTGGGGGGATTGCGGGGCTACACCTTC
cdr3_aa: CASSLGGLRGYTF

v_call: TRBV19
clone_size: .
d_call: .
j_call: TRBJ2-7
cdr3_nt: TGTGCCAGTAGCGGGTATACCTACGAGCAGTACTTC
cdr3_aa: CASSGYTYEQYF

v_call: TRBV7-8
clone_size: once
d_call: .
j_call: TRBJ1-4
cdr3_nt: TGTGCCAGCAGCTTAGGACAGCGTAATGAAAAACTGTTTTTT
cdr3_aa: CASSLGQRNEKLFF

v_call: TRBV4-1
clone_size: .
d_call: .
j_call: TRBJ1-2
cdr3_nt: TGCGCCAGCAGCCAAGGGAGGCAGTCTGACTATGGCTACACCTTC
cdr3_aa: CASSQGRQSDYGYTF

v_call: TRBV28
clone_size: .
d_call: .
j_call: TRBJ1-2
cdr3_nt: TGTGCCAGCAGCCTAAATGGCTACACCTTC
cdr3_aa: CASSLNGYTF

v_call: TRBV5-1
clone_size: .
d_call: TRBD2
j_call: TRBJ2-5
cdr3_nt: TGCGCCAGCAGCTTGGTACTAGCGGGAGAGGAGACCCAGTACTTC
cdr3_aa: CASSLVLAGEETQYF

v_call: TRBV3-1/TRBV3-2
clone_size: .
d_call: .
j_call: TRBJ1-2
cdr3_nt: TGTGCCAGCAGCCAAGATCAAAAAGTGCGAGGCTACACCTTC
cdr3_aa: CASSQDQKVRGYTF

v_call: TRBV25-1
clone_size: .
d_call: .
j_call: TRBJ1-3
cdr3_nt: TGTGCCAGCAGTGAATCAGGGAGGTACACCATATATTTT
cdr3_aa: CASSESGRYTIYF

v_call: TRBV12-3/TRBV12-4
clone_size: .
d_call: .
j_call: TRBJ2-5
cdr3_nt: TGTGCCAGCACCGACAGACAAGAGACCCAGTACTTC
cdr3_aa: CASTDRQETQYF

v_call: TRBV4-2
clone_size: .
d_call: .
j_call: TRBJ2-7
cdr3_nt: TGTGCCAGCAGCCAACTGGGAAACGAGCAGTACTTC
cdr3_aa: CASSQLGNEQYF

v_call: TRBV30
clone_size: .
d_call: .
j_call: TRBJ2-1
cdr3_nt: TGTGCCTGGAGCAGTAGCCTCTTCGACAATGAGCAGTTCTTC
cdr3_aa: CAWSSSLFDNEQFF

v_call: TRBV2
clone_size: .
d_call: TRBD2
j_call: TRBJ2-4
cdr3_nt: TGTGCCAGCAGCCCCGGACTAGCGGCCAGGGTTCAGTACTTC
cdr3_aa: CASSPGLAARVQYF

v_call: TRBV6-5
clone_size: .
d_call: .
j_call: TRBJ1-1
cdr3_nt: TGTGCCAGCAGGATAACGTTTGCGAGCACTGAAGCTTTCTTT
cdr3_aa: CASRITFASTEAFF

v_call: TRBV19
clone_size: .
d_call: .
j_call: TRBJ1-2
cdr3_nt: TGTGCCAGTAGTATCCAGGCAGACCATGGCTACACCTTC
cdr3_aa: CASSIQADHGYTF

v_call: TRBV18
clone_size: .
d_call: .
j_call: TRBJ2-7
cdr3_nt: TGTGCCAGCTCACCACCGGCCAGCTCCTACGAGCAGTACTTC
cdr3_aa: CASSPPASSYEQYF

v_call: TRBV18
clone_size: .
d_call: .
j_call: TRBJ2-7
cdr3_nt: TGTGCCAGCTCACCCCGAGGGCAGTCCTACGAGCAGTACTTC
cdr3_aa: CASSPRGQSYEQYF

v_call: TRBV12-3/TRBV12-4
clone_size: once
d_call: .
j_call: TRBJ1-2
cdr3_nt: TGTGCCAGCGCTTTGGGAGGGGGTGTTAGCTACACCTTC
cdr3_aa: CASALGGGVSYTF

v_call: TRBV5-1
clone_size: .
d_call: .
j_call: TRBJ1-1
cdr3_nt: TGCGCCAGCAGCTTGGCCTACTCGGAAAACACTGAAGCTTTCTTT
cdr3_aa: CASSLAYSENTEAFF

v_call: TRBV9
clone_size: .
d_call: .
j_call: TRBJ1-2
cdr3_nt: TGTGCCAGCAGCGTAGATTTGGAGACTAACTATGGCTACACCTTC
cdr3_aa: CASSVDLETNYGYTF

v_call: TRBV19
clone_size: .
d_call: TRBD2
j_call: TRBJ2-3
cdr3_nt: TGTGCCAGTAGTCCACACCTCGGGACTAGCCCTACTAATCCGCAGTATTTT
cdr3_aa: CASSPHLGTSPTNPQYF

v_call: TRBV11-3
clone_size: .
d_call: TRBD1
j_call: TRBJ2-1
cdr3_nt: TGTGCCAGCAGCGGTGGACAGGGAGGTTACTACAATGAGCAGTTCTTC
cdr3_aa: CASSGGQGGYYNEQFF

v_call: TRBV7-8
clone_size: .
d_call: TRBD2
j_call: TRBJ2-2
cdr3_nt: TGTGCCAGCAGAGGCCGGGCAAGCGGGACTAGCGGGAGCTACACCGGGGAGCTGTTTTTT
cdr3_aa: CASRGRASGTSGSYTGELFF

v_call: TRBV3-1/TRBV3-2
clone_size: once
d_call: TRBD2
j_call: TRBJ2-3
cdr3_nt: TGTGCCAGCAGCCTCGAGGGATCAGCGGGAGCAAGAGATACGCAGTATTTT
cdr3_aa: CASSLEGSAGARDTQYF

v_call: TRBV25-1
clone_size: .
d_call: .
j_call: TRBJ1-4
cdr3_nt: TGTGCCAGCAGTGAATGGAGCGGCGGGAATGAAAAACTGTTTTTT
cdr3_aa: CASSEWSGGNEKLFF

v_call: TRBV27
clone_size: .
d_call: TRBD2
j_call: TRBJ2-7
cdr3_nt: TGTGCCAGCAGTTGGACTAGCGGCAGCCAAAAAGAGCAGTACTTC
cdr3_aa: CASSWTSGSQKEQYF

v_call: TRBV5-1
clone_size: .
d_call: .
j_call: TRBJ2-7
cdr3_nt: TGCGCCAGCAGCTCACCGACAGGAGACGAGCAGTACTTC
cdr3_aa: CASSSPTGDEQYF

v_call: TRBV19
clone_size: .
d_call: .
j_call: TRBJ2-4
cdr3_nt: TGTGCCAGTAGTTCGATCTCCGGGACGCAGGTTGAAAGGTACTTC
cdr3_aa: CASSSISGTQVERYF

v_call: TRBV7-2
clone_size: .
d_call: .
j_call: TRBJ1-1
cdr3_nt: TGTGCCAGCAGCGACGGTCCGAACACTGAAGCTTTCTTT
cdr3_aa: CASSDGPNTEAFF

v_call: TRBV6-5
clone_size: .
d_call: TRBD1
j_call: TRBJ1-2
cdr3_nt: TGTGCCAGCAGTCTGGGACAGGGGGATGGCTACACCTTC
cdr3_aa: CASSLGQGDGYTF

v_call: TRBV6-5
clone_size: .
d_call: .
j_call: TRBJ1-5
cdr3_nt: TGTGCCAGCAGTTCAATTAATAGCAATCAGCCCCAGCATTTT
cdr3_aa: CASSSINSNQPQHF

v_call: TRBV9
clone_size: .
d_call: .
j_call: TRBJ2-1
cdr3_nt: TGTGCCAGCAGCGTAAAGGGGGGTCAGAGCTCCTACAATGAGCAGTTCTTC
cdr3_aa: CASSVKGGQSSYNEQFF

v_call: TRBV20-1
clone_size: .
d_call: .
j_call: TRBJ1-1
cdr3_nt: TGCAGTGTGGTGAACACTGAAGCTTTCTTT
cdr3_aa: CSVVNTEAFF

v_call: TRBV7-8
clone_size: .
d_call: .
j_call: TRBJ1-1
cdr3_nt: TGTGCCAGCAGCTTTGGGGTCGGGAGCACTGAAGCTTTCTTT
cdr3_aa: CASSFGVGSTEAFF

v_call: TRBV14
clone_size: .
d_call: .
j_call: TRBJ1-2
cdr3_nt: TGTGCCAGCAGCCCGGCCGGGACCGTGAAGTATGGCTACACCTTC
cdr3_aa: CASSPAGTVKYGYTF

v_call: TRBV5-1
clone_size: .
d_call: .
j_call: TRBJ2-1
cdr3_nt: TGCGCCAGCAGCTTCTCTTGGGGTACTGAGCAGTTCTTC
cdr3_aa: CASSFSWGTEQFF

v_call: TRBV27
clone_size: .
d_call: TRBD2
j_call: TRBJ2-1
cdr3_nt: TGTGCCAGCAGTTCTAGCGGCGACAATGAGCAGTTCTTC
cdr3_aa: CASSSSGDNEQFF

v_call: TRBV29-1
clone_size: .
d_call: TRBD2
j_call: TRBJ2-1
cdr3_nt: TGCAGCGTTGCCAAACGACTAGCGGGGGACAATGAGCAGTTCTTC
cdr3_aa: CSVAKRLAGDNEQFF

v_call: TRBV7-9
clone_size: once
d_call: .
j_call: TRBJ1-2
cdr3_nt: TGTGCCAGCAGCTCCTCTAACTATGGCTACACCTTC
cdr3_aa: CASSSSNYGYTF

v_call: TRBV28
clone_size: .
d_call: TRBD1
j_call: TRBJ1-2
cdr3_nt: TGTGCCAGCAGTCGATCCGGGACAGGGGGCGGCTACACCTTC
cdr3_aa: CASSRSGTGGGYTF

v_call: TRBV30
clone_size: once
d_call: .
j_call: TRBJ1-6
cdr3_nt: TGTGCCTGGAGGGCAGGGGTAGTAAATTCACCCCTCCACTTT
cdr3_aa: CAWRAGVVNSPLHF

v_call: TRBV18
clone_size: .
d_call: .
j_call: TRBJ2-7
cdr3_nt: TGTGCCAGCTCATTACGAGGGGAGGCCTACGAGCAGTACTTC
cdr3_aa: CASSLRGEAYEQYF

v_call: TRBV9
clone_size: .
d_call: .
j_call: TRBJ2-7
cdr3_nt: TGTGCCAGCAGCCTTGAAGGACTTTCCTACGAGCAGTACTTC
cdr3_aa: CASSLEGLSYEQYF

v_call: TRBV3-1/TRBV3-2
clone_size: .
d_call: TRBD1
j_call: TRBJ2-2
cdr3_nt: TGTGCCAGCAGGGTGGACAGGGGGACCGGGGAGCTGTTTTTT
cdr3_aa: CASRVDRGTGELFF

v_call: TRBV9
clone_size: .
d_call: TRBD2
j_call: TRBJ2-3
cdr3_nt: TGTGCCAGCAGCGTAGACCCTAGCGGGAGTACAGATACGCAGTATTTT
cdr3_aa: CASSVDPSGSTDTQYF